This T cell receptor (beta chain) was found in a study of siplizumab effects on memory and regulatory T cells. Profiling relied on immunoSEQ multiplex PCR, and the TCRdb table lists in-frame clones only, not all of them. The data show tens of thousands of clones, about 89% seen once. With respect to this clone: Its antigen remains unknown.

Regarding the study as a whole: Suppressive function of proliferating Tregs from siplizumab cultures was not confirmed. Naive T cells seemed more diverse than memory cells; they also seemed major alloresponse contributors. Under siplizumab, an average about 70% of mappable alloreactive CD4+ clones were Treg-derived, compared with over 25% in controls.

Specimen: CD8+ T cells sorted from blood. This TCR was recovered from a human donor in good health.

The CDR3 is CASSFHPYYGYTF. CDR3 nucleotides: TGTGCCAGCAGTTTTCACCCATACTATGGCTACACCTTC. The V call is TRBV27, the J call TRBJ1-2; no firm D call. Trimming cost V 3 bases and J 3 bases, with 8 bases left between them. The germline CDR1 and CDR2 sequences are MNHEY and SMNVEV (reference sequence). The CDR3 consists of 13 residues.